The rows below give T cell receptor beta chains drawn from one sample of a study of T cells after yellow fever vaccination. TCRdb re-analysed the 5' RACE reads in MiXCR, keeping a single row per CDR3 protein. The table has approximately 350,000 distinct CDR3 sequences, 11% seen once. The input for sequencing was PBMCs, taken on the day of the first yellow fever vaccination. Source of these receptors: a man between 18 and 35 years old who received the YFV17D yellow fever vaccine. Each CDR3 is given with its conserved first and last residue. A D gene is named only where the DNA matches it firmly. Not every row has a clone size; where given, it reads once, few, many or a size class.

V	D	J	size	DNA	CDR3
TRBV7-9	TRBD2	TRBJ2-3	.	TGTGCCAGCAGCTCCCGGGGGGGGCTGAGCACAGATACGCAGTATTTT	CASSSRGGLSTDTQYF
TRBV11-2	TRBD2	TRBJ2-2	few	TGTGCCAGCAGCCTTGGACTAGCGGGGGCCTGGAACACCGGGGAGCTGTTTTTT	CASSLGLAGAWNTGELFF
TRBV20-1	.	TRBJ1-2	few	TGCAGTGCTGGCCCCAGGGACATCCGAGGCTACACCTTC	CSAGPRDIRGYTF
TRBV27	.	TRBJ1-2	.	TGTGCCAGCAGTCGGGAAGGGGAGGGGTATGGCTACACCTTC	CASSREGEGYGYTF
TRBV5-1	.	TRBJ1-1	many	TGCGCCAGCAGCCCAGGGCTGGACACTGAAGCTTTCTTT	CASSPGLDTEAFF
TRBV7-6	.	TRBJ2-7	.	TGTGCCAGCAGCTTAGGAGGGGGTTACTACGAGCAGTACTTC	CASSLGGGYYEQYF
TRBV7-9	.	TRBJ1-3	few	TGTGCCAGCAGCCTCTTATACAGGGAAGGAAACACCATATATTTT	CASSLLYREGNTIYF
TRBV7-3	.	TRBJ1-6	many	TGTGCCAGCAGCCTTCGGGACCTGGGGAATTCACCCCTCCACTTT	CASSLRDLGNSPLHF
TRBV30	TRBD1	TRBJ2-5	few	TGTGCCTGGAGTTCATCCCTGGACAGGGCAGAGACCCAGTACTTC	CAWSSSLDRAETQYF
TRBV20-1	.	TRBJ2-2	.	TGCAGTGCTAGAGATCCCAACACCGGGGAGCTGTTTTTT	CSARDPNTGELFF
TRBV6-1	.	TRBJ1-2	few	TGTGCCAGCGGCTTGGGGGGGGACCTATTCCGAACCTTC	CASGLGGDLFRTF
TRBV3-1	TRBD2	TRBJ2-1	.	TGTGCCAGCAGCCAAGATCTCCTAGCGGGGGTTTTCAATGAGCAGTTCTTC	CASSQDLLAGVFNEQFF
TRBV4-3	TRBD2	TRBJ2-3	few	TGCGCCAGCAGCCAAGATGCAGCGGGGGGCACAGATACGCAGTATTTT	CASSQDAAGGTDTQYF
TRBV5-6	.	TRBJ2-7	few	TGTGCCAGCAGCTTGTCAAGCAACTCCTACGAGCAGTACTTC	CASSLSSNSYEQYF
TRBV20-1	.	TRBJ2-5	.	TGCAGCCGGGGACTACCTGGGGGCGAGACCCAGTACTTC	CSRGLPGGETQYF
TRBV11-1	TRBD2	TRBJ2-2	few	TGTGCCAGCAGCTATTTACTAGCGGGGGCCACCGGGGAGCTGTTTTTT	CASSYLLAGATGELFF
TRBV19	TRBD1	TRBJ2-4	.	TGTGCCAGTAGTATTACGGGACAGCCCTCTGTCCGTCGAGCCAAAAACATTCAGTACTTC	CASSITGQPSVRRAKNIQYF
TRBV7-6	.	TRBJ2-1	.	TGTGCCAGCAGCTTAAACTCGGCAGATGAGCAGTTCTTC	CASSLNSADEQFF
TRBV18	TRBD1	TRBJ2-1	few	TGTGCCAGCTCACCGGGGACAGCTGGGTACAATGAGCAGTTCTTC	CASSPGTAGYNEQFF
TRBV5-1	TRBD1	TRBJ2-2	many	TGCGCCACCGGGACAGGGAATACCGGGGAGCTGTTTTTT	CATGTGNTGELFF
TRBV5-1	TRBD1	TRBJ1-4	few	TGCGCCAGCAGCTTGGCGGGACAGGCCAATGAAAAACTGTTTTTT	CASSLAGQANEKLFF
TRBV7-2	.	TRBJ2-3	.	TGTGCCAGCAGCGCGCGGGGTTGGGCAGATACGCAGTATTTT	CASSARGWADTQYF
TRBV20-1	.	TRBJ2-3	many	TGCAGCGCTCCAGGCACAGATACGCAGTATTTT	CSAPGTDTQYF
TRBV6-5	TRBD2	TRBJ2-5	.	TGTGCCAGCAGTTACGGGCCAGCGGGGAGTCAAGAGACCCAGTACTTC	CASSYGPAGSQETQYF
TRBV14	TRBD2	TRBJ2-1	.	TGTGCCAGCAGCCCCCGGGACTACCTATACCTACGGAATGAGCAGTTCTTC	CASSPRDYLYLRNEQFF
TRBV7-2	TRBD1	TRBJ1-2	.	TGTGCCAGCAGCTCTCGGGGACAGCTTATCCTTAACTATGGCTACACCTTC	CASSSRGQLILNYGYTF
TRBV3-1	TRBD1	TRBJ2-2	few	TGTGCCAGCAGCCAAGGACAGGGTTGGACCGGGGAGCTGTTTTTT	CASSQGQGWTGELFF
TRBV18	TRBD2	TRBJ2-1	few	TGTGCCAGCTCACCACCGAGCGGGGGGGGCTACAATGAGCAGTTCTTC	CASSPPSGGGYNEQFF
TRBV27	.	TRBJ1-2	few	TGTGCCAGCAGTTTGAATTCGGGGCGTGGCGGCTACACCTTC	CASSLNSGRGGYTF
TRBV6-4	TRBD1	TRBJ2-4	.	TGTGCCAGCAGTGACCTGGGACAGGGAGCTTCCAGTTACTCGGCCAAAAACATTCAGTACTTC	CASSDLGQGASSYSAKNIQYF
TRBV5-5	.	TRBJ2-1	.	TGTGCCAGCAGCTTGGGTCGGCGGGGCGGACTGTTCTTC	CASSLGRRGGLFF
TRBV5-1	.	TRBJ2-7	few	TGCGCCAGCAGCTTGATGGGTTCCCCCTACGAGCAGTACTTC	CASSLMGSPYEQYF
TRBV5-1	TRBD1	TRBJ2-5	few	TGCGCCAGCAGCTGGGGTGCGGGTCCATCTACAGGGGCGGCGGAGACCCAGTACTTC	CASSWGAGPSTGAAETQYF
TRBV5-4	.	TRBJ2-3	few	TGTGCCATCCCGAGGCCCCGCACAGATACGCAGTATTTT	CAIPRPRTDTQYF
TRBV5-1	TRBD2	TRBJ2-1	many	TGCGCCAGCAGCCCCGCACTAGCGGGGGGTCCATGGGAGCAGTTCTTC	CASSPALAGGPWEQFF
TRBV7-2	.	TRBJ2-7	few	TGTGCCAGCACATGGGGGCGGGGGTCCTACGAGCAGTACTTC	CASTWGRGSYEQYF
TRBV12-3/TRBV12-4	TRBD2	TRBJ2-5	.	TGTGCCAGCAGTAACGGGAGGCAAGAGACCCAGTACTTC	CASSNGRQETQYF
TRBV2	.	TRBJ2-3	.	TGTGCCAGCGGGACCCCTCAAGGTACGCAGTATTTT	CASGTPQGTQYF
TRBV20-1	.	TRBJ2-3	few	TGCAGTGCTAGCCGGGACGTCACCCGGGCAGATACGCAGTATTTT	CSASRDVTRADTQYF
TRBV2	TRBD1	TRBJ2-7	.	TGTGCCAGCAGTTCGCTAGGGGGCGCGGGCTACGAGCAGTACTTC	CASSSLGGAGYEQYF
TRBV5-1	.	TRBJ2-3	many	TGCGCCAGCAGCTTGGCCATTCACTCCGACCCAGCCACAGATACGCAGTATTTT	CASSLAIHSDPATDTQYF
TRBV12-3/TRBV12-4	.	TRBJ2-5	.	TGTGCCAGCAGCTCTGTCCTACAAGAGACCCAGTACTTC	CASSSVLQETQYF
TRBV9	TRBD1	TRBJ1-3	.	TGTGCCAGCAGCAGACAGGGGACAAACACCATATATTTT	CASSRQGTNTIYF
TRBV4-1	TRBD1	TRBJ1-3	many	TGCGCCAGCAGTAGACAGGGGCCGAGCTCTGGAAACACCATATATTTT	CASSRQGPSSGNTIYF
TRBV7-2	.	TRBJ1-1	many	TGTGCCAGCAGCTTAGACACTGAAGCTTTCTTT	CASSLDTEAFF
TRBV5-1	TRBD1	TRBJ1-3	.	TGCGCCAGCAGCTTATTGGAGGGGGCAGGTGGAAACACCATATATTTT	CASSLLEGAGGNTIYF
TRBV5-1	.	TRBJ2-2	many	TGCGCCAGCAGCTTGCGGGCCGGAGCAATCGGGGAGCTGTTTTTT	CASSLRAGAIGELFF
TRBV4-3	TRBD1	TRBJ2-2	few	TGCGCCAGCAGCCGAGGGACAGGGGTTGGAGGGAACACCGGGGAGCTGTTTTTT	CASSRGTGVGGNTGELFF
TRBV29-1	.	TRBJ1-2	few	TGCAGCGTTTGGACTGACTATGGCTACACCTTC	CSVWTDYGYTF
TRBV29-1	.	TRBJ2-3	few	TGCATTGCGGGGCAGGGCGCAGATACGCAGTATTTT	CIAGQGADTQYF
TRBV29-1	.	TRBJ2-3	few	TGCAGCGTTGAAAGGGTAATGCAAGATACGCAGTATTTT	CSVERVMQDTQYF
TRBV20-1	TRBD1	TRBJ1-1	few	TGCAGTGCTAGGTGGGGGACAGGGTCGTGGACTGAAGCTTTCTTT	CSARWGTGSWTEAFF
TRBV29-1	TRBD2	TRBJ2-3	few	TGCAGCGTTCCACCCTACGGGACTAGCGGGGGGGCGGATGATACGCAGTATTTT	CSVPPYGTSGGADDTQYF
TRBV19	.	TRBJ1-1	many	TGTGCCAGTATCCCGGGACAGAACACTGAAGCTTTCTTT	CASIPGQNTEAFF
TRBV7-2	TRBD2	TRBJ2-7	few	TGTGCCAGCAGTTGGGTGGCAGCGGGGACCACGGGGGAGCAGTACTTC	CASSWVAAGTTGEQYF
TRBV6-2/TRBV6-3	TRBD1	TRBJ2-1	few	TGTGCCAGCAGACTACAGGGGTTTTCCTACAATGAGCAGTTCTTC	CASRLQGFSYNEQFF
TRBV25-1	TRBD1	TRBJ2-7	.	TGTGCCAGCAGAGGAGGTGGGACAGGGTACGGCGAGCAGTACTTC	CASRGGGTGYGEQYF